This T cell receptor beta chain comes out of a study of T cells expressing NK-cell markers. Germline V gene sequence: CDR1 SGHAT, CDR2 FQNNGV. The CDR3 has 17 residues. From the 5' RACE reads, TCRdb lists one entry per CDR3 protein and no DNA. This sample's table has approximately 150,000 distinct CDR3 sequences. The sequencing input was blood T cells: a sorted CD56 or NKG2C T cell subset, CD4+ or CD8+ T cells, or bulk PBMC T cells (not recorded which). The genes are TRBV11-2 and TRBJ2-6; TCRdb designates TRBD2, a call that cannot be tested without DNA. The TCR sequence derives from a man aged 18 to 29 in good health. The CDR3 sequence: CASSLSVPYSGANVLTF.